This is a list of T cell receptor beta chains from one sample in a study of T cell responses to AZD1222 COVID-19 vaccine. Produced via immunoSEQ multiplex PCR; TCRdb's table is partial and in-frame only. The sample consists of some 150,000 clones, more than 80% of them appearing once. Sequenced material: peripheral blood, taken on day 0 of MenACWY control vaccination. Receptors originate from an adult in good health. Both conserved end residues are trimmed from each CDR3. Fields, in order: V gene, CDR3 protein.

V: TRBV6-2/TRBV6-3
CDR3: ASSTSTRIPDTQY

V: TRBV6-2/TRBV6-3
CDR3: ASSYSRGDYSNQPQH

V: TRBV7-9
CDR3: ASSSGRDVSNYGYT

V: TRBV2
CDR3: ASSEYDEQY

V: TRBV4-1
CDR3: ASSQAAQGGYT

V: TRBV27
CDR3: ASSRTSGGFWVEQF

V: TRBV20-1
CDR3: SASTRDYEQY

V: TRBV5-1
CDR3: ASSLGTESSYNSPLH

V: TRBV7-9
CDR3: ASSSGLSRDIQY

V: TRBV28
CDR3: ASRPYRDNAYYT

V: TRBV15
CDR3: ATSPRRGASEQY

V: TRBV7-9
CDR3: ASSFPDRLYGYT

V: TRBV18
CDR3: ASSPPRLEY

V: TRBV4-1
CDR3: ASSQDPQGNEQF

V: TRBV2
CDR3: ASRPGQGDDGYT

V: TRBV25-1
CDR3: ASSELKNTGELF

V: TRBV24-1
CDR3: ATSDRDSNQPQH

V: TRBV7-9
CDR3: ASSPPSSGNSPLH

V: TRBV7-9
CDR3: ASSSGTSGTAVYNEQF

V: TRBV7-2
CDR3: ASSRTVSSTDTQY